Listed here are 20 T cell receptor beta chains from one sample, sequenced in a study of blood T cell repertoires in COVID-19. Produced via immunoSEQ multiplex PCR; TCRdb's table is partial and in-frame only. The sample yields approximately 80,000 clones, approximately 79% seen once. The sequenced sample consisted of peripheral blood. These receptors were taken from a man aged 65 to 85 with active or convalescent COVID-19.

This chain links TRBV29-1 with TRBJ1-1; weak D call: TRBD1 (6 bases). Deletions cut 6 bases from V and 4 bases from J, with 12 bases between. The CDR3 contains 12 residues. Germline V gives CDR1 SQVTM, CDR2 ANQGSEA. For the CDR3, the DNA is TGCAGCGTCACAGGGCAGGGCACTGAAGCTTTCTTT. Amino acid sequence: CSVTGQGTEAFF.

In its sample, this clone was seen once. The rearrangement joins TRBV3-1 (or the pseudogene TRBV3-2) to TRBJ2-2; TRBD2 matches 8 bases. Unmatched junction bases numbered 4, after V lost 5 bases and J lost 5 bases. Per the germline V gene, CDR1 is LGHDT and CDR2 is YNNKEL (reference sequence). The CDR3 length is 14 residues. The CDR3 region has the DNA TGTGCCAGCAGCGGACTAGCCGGGACCGGGGAGCTGTTTTTT. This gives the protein CASSGLAGTGELFF.

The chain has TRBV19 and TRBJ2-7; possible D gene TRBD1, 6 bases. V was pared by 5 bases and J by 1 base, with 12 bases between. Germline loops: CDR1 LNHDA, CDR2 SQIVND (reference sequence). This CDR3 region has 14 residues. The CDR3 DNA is TGTGCCAGTAGTCCTCGGGACACATCCTACGAGCAGTACTTC. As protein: CASSPRDTSYEQYF.

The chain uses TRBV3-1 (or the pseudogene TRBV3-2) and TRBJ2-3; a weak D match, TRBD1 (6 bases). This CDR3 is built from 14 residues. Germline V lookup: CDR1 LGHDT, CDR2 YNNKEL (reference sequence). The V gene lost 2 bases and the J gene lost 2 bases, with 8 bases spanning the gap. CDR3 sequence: CASSQQGHTDTQYF. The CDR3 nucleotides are TGTGCCAGCAGCCAACAGGGGCACACAGATACGCAGTATTTT.

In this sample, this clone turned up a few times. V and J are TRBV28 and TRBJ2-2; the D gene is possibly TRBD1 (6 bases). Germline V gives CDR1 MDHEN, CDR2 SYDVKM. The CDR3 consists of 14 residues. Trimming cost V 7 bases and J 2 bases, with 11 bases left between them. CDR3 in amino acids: CASIEQGNTGELFF. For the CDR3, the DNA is TGTGCCAGCATTGAACAGGGTAACACCGGGGAGCTGTTTTTT. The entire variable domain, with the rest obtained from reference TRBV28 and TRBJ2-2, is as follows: DVKVTQSSRYLVKRTGEKVFLECVQDMDHENMFWYRQDPGLGLRLIYFSYDVKMKEKGDIPEGYSVSREKKERFSLILESASTNQTSMYLCASIEQGNTGELFFGEGSRLTVL.

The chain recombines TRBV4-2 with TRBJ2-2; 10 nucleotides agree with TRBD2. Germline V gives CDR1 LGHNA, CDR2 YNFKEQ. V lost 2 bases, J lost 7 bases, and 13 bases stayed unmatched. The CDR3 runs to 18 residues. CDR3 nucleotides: TGTGCCAGCAGCCAATCCGCGGGGAGCGGGGGGGCTGACGGGGAGCTGTTTTTT. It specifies CASSQSAGSGGADGELFF.

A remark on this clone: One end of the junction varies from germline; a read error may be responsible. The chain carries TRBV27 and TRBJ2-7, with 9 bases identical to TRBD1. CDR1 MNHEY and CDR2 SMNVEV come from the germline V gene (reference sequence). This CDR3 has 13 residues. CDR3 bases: TGTGCCAGCAGTTATCGATCCACCGGGACAGGGTTCTTC. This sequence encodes CASSYRSTGTGFF.

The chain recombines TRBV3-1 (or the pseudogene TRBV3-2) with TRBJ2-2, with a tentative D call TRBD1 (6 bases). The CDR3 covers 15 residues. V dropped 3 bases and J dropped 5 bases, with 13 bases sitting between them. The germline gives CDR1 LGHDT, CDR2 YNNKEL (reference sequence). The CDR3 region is CASSQTQGKTGELFF. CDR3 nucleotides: TGTGCCAGCAGCCAGACGCAGGGGAAAACCGGGGAGCTGTTTTTT.

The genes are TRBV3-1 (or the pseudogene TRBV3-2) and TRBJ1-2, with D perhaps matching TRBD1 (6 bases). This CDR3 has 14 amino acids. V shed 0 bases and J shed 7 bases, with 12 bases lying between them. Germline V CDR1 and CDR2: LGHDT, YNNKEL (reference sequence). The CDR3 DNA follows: TGTGCCAGCAGCCAAGATACTGGGGGCTCTGGCTACACCTTC. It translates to CASSQDTGGSGYTF.

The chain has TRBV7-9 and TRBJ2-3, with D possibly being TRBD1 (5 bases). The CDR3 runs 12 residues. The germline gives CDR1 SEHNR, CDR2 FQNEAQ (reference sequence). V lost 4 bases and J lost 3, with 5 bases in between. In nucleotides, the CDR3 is TGTGCCAGCAGCTACAGGACAGATACGCAGTATTTT. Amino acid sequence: CASSYRTDTQYF.

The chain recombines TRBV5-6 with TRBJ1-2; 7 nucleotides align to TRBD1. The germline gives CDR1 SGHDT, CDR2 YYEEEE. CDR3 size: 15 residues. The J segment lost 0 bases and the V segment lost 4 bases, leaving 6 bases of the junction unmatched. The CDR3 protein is CASSGRGYTNYGYTF. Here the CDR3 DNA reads TGTGCCAGCAGCGGCAGGGGGTATACTAACTATGGCTACACCTTC.

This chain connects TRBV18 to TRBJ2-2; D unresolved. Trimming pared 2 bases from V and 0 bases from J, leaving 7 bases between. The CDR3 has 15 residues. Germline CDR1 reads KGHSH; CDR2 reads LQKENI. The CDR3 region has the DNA TGTGCCAGCTCACCAATCCAGACGAACACCGGGGAGCTGTTTTTT. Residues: CASSPIQTNTGELFF. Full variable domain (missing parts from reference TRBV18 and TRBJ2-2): NAGVMQNPRHLVRRRGQEARLRCSPMKGHSHVYWYRQLPEEGLKFMVYLQKENIIDESGMPKERFSAEFPKEGPSILRIQQVVRGDSAAYFCASSPIQTNTGELFFGEGSRLTVL.

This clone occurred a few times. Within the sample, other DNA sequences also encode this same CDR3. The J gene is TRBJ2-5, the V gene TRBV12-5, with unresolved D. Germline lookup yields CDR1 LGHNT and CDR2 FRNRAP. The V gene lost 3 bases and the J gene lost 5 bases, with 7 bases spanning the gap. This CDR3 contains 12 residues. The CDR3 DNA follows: TGTGCTAGTGGTTTAGAGGAGGAGACCCAGTACTTC. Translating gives CASGLEEETQYF.

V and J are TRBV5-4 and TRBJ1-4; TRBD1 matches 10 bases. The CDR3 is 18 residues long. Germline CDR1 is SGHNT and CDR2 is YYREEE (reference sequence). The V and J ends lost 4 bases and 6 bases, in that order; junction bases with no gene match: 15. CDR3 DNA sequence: TGTGCCAGCAGCACCTCCGGGACAGGGGCCCCGGGTTATGAAAAACTGTTTTTT. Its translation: CASSTSGTGAPGYEKLFF.

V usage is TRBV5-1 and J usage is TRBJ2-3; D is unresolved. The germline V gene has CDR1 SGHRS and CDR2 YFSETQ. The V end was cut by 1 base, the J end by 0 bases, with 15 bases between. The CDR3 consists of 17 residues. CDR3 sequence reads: CASSLSWQPLSTDTQYF. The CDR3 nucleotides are TGCGCCAGCAGCTTGAGTTGGCAACCCCTCAGCACAGATACGCAGTATTTT.

The CDR3 loop is CASSIGGLLNTEAFF. The CDR3, as DNA: TGTGCCAGTAGTATAGGTGGCCTTCTGAACACTGAAGCTTTCTTT. The chain combines TRBV19 with TRBJ1-1; D unclear. Trimming took off 1 base at V and 0 bases at J, with 9 bases between the two ends. Germline-derived CDR1 and CDR2 are LNHDA and SQIVND (reference sequence). The CDR3 covers 15 residues.

In nucleotides, the CDR3 is TGTGCCAGCAGTGAACAGGCGGGTTATGGGGAGCAGTACTTC. Its protein is CASSEQAGYGEQYF. The rearrangement joins TRBV6-1 to TRBJ2-7; D might be TRBD2 (5 bases). The CDR3 has 14 amino acids. The germline V gene has CDR1 MNHNS and CDR2 SASEGT. V dropped 2 bases and J dropped 7 bases, with 15 bases sitting between them.

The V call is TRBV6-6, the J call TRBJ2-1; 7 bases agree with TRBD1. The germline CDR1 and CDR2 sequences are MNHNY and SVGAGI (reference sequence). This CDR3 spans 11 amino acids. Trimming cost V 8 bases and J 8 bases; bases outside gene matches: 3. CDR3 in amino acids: CASGQVDEQFF. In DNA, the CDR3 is TGTGCCAGCGGACAGGTCGATGAGCAGTTCTTC.

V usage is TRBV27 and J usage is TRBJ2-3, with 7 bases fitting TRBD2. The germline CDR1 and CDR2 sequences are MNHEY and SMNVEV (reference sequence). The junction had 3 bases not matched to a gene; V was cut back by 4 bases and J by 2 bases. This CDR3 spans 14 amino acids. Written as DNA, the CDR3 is TGTGCCAGCAGTTCCCTAGCGGACACAGATACGCAGTATTTT. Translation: CASSSLADTDTQYF.

CDR3 amino acids: CASSRNAAGQETQYF. In DNA, the CDR3 is TGTGCCAGCAGCCGCAATGCGGCGGGACAAGAGACCCAGTACTTC. The chain joins TRBV3-1 (or the pseudogene TRBV3-2) to TRBJ2-5, with a weak D call TRBD2 (6 bases). The CDR3 totals 15 residues. Germline values: CDR1 LGHDT, CDR2 YNNKEL (reference sequence). The V end lost 4 bases, the J end lost 2 bases, and 14 bases lay between the germline ends.